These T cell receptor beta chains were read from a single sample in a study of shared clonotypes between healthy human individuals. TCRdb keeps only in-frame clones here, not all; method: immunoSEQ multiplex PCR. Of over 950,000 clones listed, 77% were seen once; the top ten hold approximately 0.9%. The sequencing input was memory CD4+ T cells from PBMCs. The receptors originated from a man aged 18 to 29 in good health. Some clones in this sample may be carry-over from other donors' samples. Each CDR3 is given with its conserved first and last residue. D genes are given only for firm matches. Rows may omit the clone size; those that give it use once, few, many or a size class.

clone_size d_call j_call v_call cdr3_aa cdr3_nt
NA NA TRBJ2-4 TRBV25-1 CASRGTAKNIQYF TGTGCCAGCCGCGGGACAGCCAAAAACATTCAGTACTTC
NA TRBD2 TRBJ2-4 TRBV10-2 CASSEALRSGTAKNIQYF TGCGCCAGCAGTGAGGCTTTGCGGAGCGGGACGGCCAAAAACATTCAGTACTTC
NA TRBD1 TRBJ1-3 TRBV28 CASSFYRGANTIYF TGTGCCAGCAGTTTTTACAGGGGTGCGAACACCATATATTTT
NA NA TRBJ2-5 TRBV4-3 CASSQERDTGTQYF TGCGCCAGCAGCCAAGAACGAGATACTGGGACCCAGTACTTC
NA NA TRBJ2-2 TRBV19 CASRAGQTNTGELFF TGTGCCAGTAGAGCCGGACAGACCAACACCGGGGAGCTGTTTTTT
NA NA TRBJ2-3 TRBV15 CATSSRAWSPDYTDTQYF TGTGCCACCAGCAGCCGAGCTTGGAGCCCAGACTACACAGATACGCAGTATTTT
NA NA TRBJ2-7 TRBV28 CAASRRTYEQYF TGTGCCGCTTCGAGGAGAACATACGAGCAGTACTTC
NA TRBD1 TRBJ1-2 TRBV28 CASRGGQGSHGYTF TGTGCCAGCAGGGGGGGACAGGGAAGTCACGGCTACACCTTC
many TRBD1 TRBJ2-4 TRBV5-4 CASKQGGQGQNIQYF TGTGCCTCAAAGCAAGGGGGACAGGGCCAAAACATTCAGTACTTC
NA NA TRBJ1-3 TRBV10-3 CAISGQLGENTIYF TGTGCCATCAGTGGCCAGCTGGGGGAGAACACCATATATTTT
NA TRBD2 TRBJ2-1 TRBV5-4 CASSLTSGLYNEQFF TGTGCCAGCAGTCTGACTAGCGGGTTATACAATGAGCAGTTCTTC
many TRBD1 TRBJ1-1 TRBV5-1 CASSRSLGQDTEAFF TGCGCCAGCAGCCGATCCCTAGGACAGGACACTGAAGCTTTCTTT
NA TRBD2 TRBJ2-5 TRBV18 CASSRGRAGETQYF TGTGCCAGCTCTCGCGGGAGGGCCGGGGAGACCCAGTACTTC
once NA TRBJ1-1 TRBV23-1 CASSQRVGQKAFF TGCGCCAGCAGTCAACGCGTAGGACAGAAAGCTTTCTTT
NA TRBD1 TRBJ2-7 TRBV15 CATSRDRGKTYEQYF TGTGCCACCAGCAGAGACAGGGGGAAAACCTACGAGCAGTACTTC
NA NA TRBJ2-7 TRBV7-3 CASSPGSNRDEQYF TGTGCCAGCAGCCCCGGCTCAAATAGGGACGAGCAGTACTTC
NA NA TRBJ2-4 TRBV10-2 CASSEPGGIQYF TGCGCCAGCTCCGAACCCGGTGGCATTCAGTACTTC
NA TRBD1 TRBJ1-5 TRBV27 CASSPGQHTYYSNQPQHF TGTGCCAGCAGTCCGGGACAGCATACCTACTATAGCAATCAGCCCCAGCATTTT
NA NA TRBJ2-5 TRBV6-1 CASSRGHSQETQYF TGTGCCAGCAGTAGGGGTCACAGCCAAGAGACCCAGTACTTC
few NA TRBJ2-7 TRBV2 CASSERSYEQYF TGTGCCAGCAGTGAAAGGAGCTACGAGCAGTACTTC
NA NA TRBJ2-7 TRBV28 CASSFPRTPFWNEQYF TGTGCCAGCAGCTTCCCCAGGACCCCTTTTTGGAACGAGCAGTACTTC
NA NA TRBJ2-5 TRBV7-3 CASSLTPTQETQYF TGTGCCAGCAGCTTGACACCTACTCAAGAGACCCAGTACTTC